This T cell receptor (beta chain) was recovered during a study of blood T cell repertoires in COVID-19. Whole-study context: Collection of acute and convalescent COVID-19 samples took place in the United States, Italy and Spain. T cells, B-cell-depleted T cells, or PBMCs supplied cDNA or gDNA.

In the authors' methods: For nucleated cells, counts were estimated from reference gene primer amplification. Generated by immunoSEQ multiplex PCR, the TCRdb table keeps only in-frame clones and is missing some. The V and J calls and clone size are taken from that table; D and trimming were inferred from the DNA. The sample includes tens of thousands of clones, 65% to 85% of them seen just once. This CDR3 comprises 13 residues. The germline gives CDR1 SGHTA, CDR2 FQGNSA. V was cut by 5 bases and J by 6 bases, with 12 bases left in between. The chain employs TRBV7-2 and TRBJ2-3; unclear D gene. Sequences were obtained from peripheral blood. The receptor was isolated from an elderly woman with acute or convalescent COVID-19. CDR3 sequence: CASSEPTRDTQYF. CDR3 nucleotides: TGTGCCAGCAGCGAGCCTACCCGGGATACGCAGTATTTT. The full variable domain, with the rest looked up from reference TRBV7-2 and TRBJ2-3, is GAGVSQSPSNKVTEKGKDVELRCDPISGHTALYWYRQSLGQGLEFLIYFQGNSAPDKSGLPSDRFSAERTGGSVSTLTIQRTQQEDSAVYLCASSEPTRDTQYFGPGTRLTVL.